This record looks at one TCR beta chain sequence and its context. The V end lost 1 base, the J end lost 7 bases, and 8 bases lay between the germline ends. CDR1 and CDR2 (germline): SGHTA, FQGNSA. This CDR3 is built from 13 residues. This record comes from a study of blood T cell repertoires in COVID-19. Background on the study: Material from acute and convalescent COVID-19 was sourced from the United States, Italy and Spain. From T cells, B-cell-depleted T cells, or PBMCs came the material, which was cDNA or gDNA.

The study assigned cohorts using participant-reported clinical history. Cohort 3 donors counted as recovered after two negative PCRs, clearance, or resolved symptoms. Sequencing used immunoSEQ multiplex PCR; TCRdb keeps in-frame clones, though not all of them. The sample lists some 400,000 clones, around 87% occurring once. This receptor was taken from a man aged 30-40 years who had recovered from COVID-19. The genes are TRBV7-2 and TRBJ1-5; D is unclear. The sample was PBMCs or T cells enriched from blood (not recorded which). The DNA of the CDR3 is TGTGCCAGCAGCTTAGAGGCCGGGCAGCCCCAGCATTTT. Encoded protein: CASSLEAGQPQHF.